This paragraph covers one TCR beta chain sequence. These data come from a study of CD8+ T cells in alopecia areata. V was clipped by 0 bases and J by 3 bases, with 8 bases between them. The CDR3 covers 14 residues. The germline V gene has CDR1 KGHSH and CDR2 LQKENI. cDNA serving as the sequencing template came from extracted, reverse transcribed RNA. The repertoire was sequenced with immunoSEQ multiplex PCR; TCRdb's copy has only in-frame clones and lacks some. This table holds some 130,000 clones, more than 40% found once. The chain couples TRBV18 to TRBJ2-5; D is unresolved. The sequencing used CD8+ T cells sorted from blood, collected at week 0. This receptor was taken from a human donor with alopecia areata. For the CDR3, the DNA is TGTGCCAGCTCACCACCAGTCACAGAAGAGACCCAGTACTTC. It yields the protein CASSPPVTEETQYF.